The entry below describes one T cell receptor (beta chain). Trimming took 1 base from V and 4 from J, leaving 3 bases between them. This CDR3 comprises 11 residues. Germline-derived CDR1 and CDR2 are DFQATT and SNEGSKA (reference sequence). The data were obtained in a study of PD-1 blockade in classical Hodgkin lymphoma. Across the study: Intravenous nivolumab at 3 mg/kg was given to patients every 2 weeks.

All patients relapsed after autologous stem cell transplantation, and brentuximab vedotin exposure varied. Produced via immunoSEQ multiplex PCR; TCRdb's table is partial and in-frame only. The table records 37,000 or so clones, around 88% of them present only once. Sequences were derived from peripheral blood mononuclear cells (PBMCs), sampled before the second cycle of nivolumab. This sequence was found in a human donor with classical Hodgkin lymphoma. The rearrangement uses TRBV20-1 and TRBJ2-3; D unresolved. Here the CDR3 DNA reads TGCAGTGCTAGAGTGCCAGATACGCAGTATTTT. It specifies CSARVPDTQYF.